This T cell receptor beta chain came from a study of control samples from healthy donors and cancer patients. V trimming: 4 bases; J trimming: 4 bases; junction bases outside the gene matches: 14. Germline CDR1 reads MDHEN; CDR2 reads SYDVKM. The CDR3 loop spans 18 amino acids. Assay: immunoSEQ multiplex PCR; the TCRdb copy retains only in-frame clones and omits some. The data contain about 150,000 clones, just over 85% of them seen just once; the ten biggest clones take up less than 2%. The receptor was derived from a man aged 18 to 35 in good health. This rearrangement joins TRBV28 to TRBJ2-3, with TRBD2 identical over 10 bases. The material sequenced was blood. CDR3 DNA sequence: TGTGCCAGCAGTTCGCTTTTAGTAGCGGGGGGCCGATCAGATACGCAGTATTTT. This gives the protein CASSSLLVAGGRSDTQYF.